These T cell receptor beta chains were read from a single sample in a study of post-analysis software for immune sequencing data. TCRdb processed the PCR reads anew with MiXCR; each CDR3 protein has one entry. The sample holds hundreds of thousands of distinct CDR3 sequences; approximately 57% are singletons and the top ten take under 6%. Sequencing was done on a sample of blood. The receptors here all came from a girl under 18 with multiple sclerosis. Both conserved end residues are part of each CDR3. The D gene is left open where the match is weak. The listing skips clone size in some rows; elsewhere it reads once, few, many or a size class.

>TRBJ2-3|-|TRBD2|TRBV12-3/TRBV12-4|16
CASSLRLAVNTDTQYF
TGTGCCAGCAGTTTGAGGCTAGCGGTCAACACAGATACGCAGTATTTT
>TRBJ1-2|once|TRBD1|TRBV12-3/TRBV12-4|18
CASRPDRAVGITNYGYTF
TGTGCCAGCAGACCTGACAGGGCCGTTGGAATCACTAACTATGGCTACACCTTC
>TRBJ2-5|once|TRBD2|TRBV14|16
CASSQLLAGVQETQYF
TGTGCCAGCAGCCAACTTCTAGCGGGGGTCCAAGAGACCCAGTACTTC
>TRBJ2-5|few|-|TRBV4-1|13
CASSQGRWGEQYF
TGCGCCAGCAGCCAAGGACGGTGGGGGGAGCAGTACTTC
>TRBJ1-5|-|TRBD1|TRBV20-1|13
CSAGTGSYQPQHF
TGCAGTGCCGGGACAGGGAGCTATCAGCCCCAGCATTTT
>TRBJ2-7|-|-|TRBV9|17
CASSGEAGDRRADEQYF
TGTGCCAGCAGCGGAGAGGCGGGGGACAGACGAGCAGACGAGCAGTACTTC
>TRBJ2-7|-|-|TRBV7-9|16
CASSRTPGRHPYEQYF
TGTGCCAGCAGCCGGACGCCGGGACGGCATCCCTACGAGCAGTACTTC
>TRBJ2-3|-|-|TRBV5-1|16
CASSLEIRGVGDTQYF
TGCGCCAGCAGCTTGGAGATTCGAGGAGTTGGGGATACGCAGTATTTT
>TRBJ1-2|few|TRBD1|TRBV3-1|15
CASSQMTGAGYGYTF
TGTGCCAGCAGCCAAATGACAGGGGCTGGCTATGGCTACACCTTC
>TRBJ2-1|-|-|TRBV6-5|15
CASREGPLTHNEQFF
TGTGCCAGCAGAGAAGGTCCTCTAACCCACAATGAGCAGTTCTTC
>TRBJ2-5|-|-|TRBV6-6|12
CASSKAGETQYF
TGTGCCAGCAGTAAAGCTGGAGAGACCCAGTACTTC
>TRBJ2-7|-|TRBD1|TRBV7-9|15
CASSSTGQGVYEQYF
TGTGCCAGCAGCTCCACCGGACAGGGAGTCTACGAGCAGTACTTC
>TRBJ2-4|-|-|TRBV20-1|15
CSALAGQGSQSIQYF
TGCAGTGCTTTGGCCGGGCAGGGAAGCCAAAGCATTCAGTACTTC
>TRBJ2-5|-|-|TRBV11-2|15
CASSPGLGPHETQYF
TGTGCCAGCAGCCCCGGACTTGGCCCTCACGAGACCCAGTACTTC
>TRBJ2-2|few|-|TRBV6-5|12
CATTKRTGELFF
TGTGCCACTACGAAGCGGACCGGGGAGCTGTTTTTT
>TRBJ1-1|-|-|TRBV7-6|12
CASSPGRTEAFF
TGTGCCAGCAGCCCGGGTAGGACTGAAGCTTTCTTT